These 15 T cell receptor beta chains were all obtained from the same sample, sequenced in a study of cytomegalovirus exposure and HLA in healthy donors (TCRdb year 2017). Libraries were built with the immunoSEQ multiplex PCR assay. For the multiplex PCR, a mixture combining 60 forward primers for TCR Vbeta segments and 13 reverse primers for TCR Jbeta segments was used. Entries here come from immuneACCESS through TCRdb and include only in-frame sequences with V and J called. Some clones fail to appear in such tables; in the studies checked, an unresolved V gene covers under half of the shortfall, and the cause of the remainder is unknown. The sample yields fewer than 120,000 clones; more than 65% were counted once. 13% of the sample lies in the top ten. The source material was PBMCs. These receptors came from a man aged 25-45 years in good health and CMV-seropositive.

V and J are TRBV29-1 and TRBJ1-2; a possible D gene is TRBD1 (6 bases). The CDR3 runs to 11 residues. The V end lost 3 bases, the J end lost 8 bases, and 10 bases lay between the germline ends. Germline CDR1 SQVTM, CDR2 ANQGSEA. The CDR3 region has the DNA TGCAGCGTTGATCAGGGGTACGGCTACACCTTC. As protein: CSVDQGYGYTF.

The CDR3 sequence: CASSPGQGGEKLFF. In DNA, the CDR3 is TGCGCCAGCAGCCCCGGACAGGGAGGGGAAAAACTGTTTTTT. The gene calls are TRBV4-3 and TRBJ1-4, with 8 bases matching TRBD1. This CDR3 has 14 residues. The junction had 6 bases not matched to a gene; V was cut back by 4 bases and J by 8 bases. The germline CDR1 and CDR2 sequences are LGHNA and YSLEER.

The chain employs TRBV5-8 and TRBJ1-5; D is ambiguous. Trimming shortened V by 1 base and J by 0 bases, and 11 bases separated the two germline ends. The CDR3 has 16 amino acids. Germline V gene data show CDR1 as SGHTS and CDR2 as YDEGEE. CDR3 in amino acids: CASSLRVSNSNQPQHF. CDR3 nucleotides: TGTGCCAGCAGCTTGCGGGTCAGCAATAGCAATCAGCCCCAGCATTTT. Drawing the rest from reference TRBV5-8 and TRBJ1-5, the complete variable domain is EAGVTQSPTHLIKTRGQQATLRCSPISGHTSVYWYQQALGLGLQFLLWYDEGEERNRGNFPPRFSGRQFPNYSSELNVNALELEDSALYLCASSLRVSNSNQPQHFGDGTRLSIL.

This chain uses TRBV27 with TRBJ1-1; TRBD1 agrees at 7 bases. The V gene end was trimmed by 5 bases and the J gene end by 5 bases; junction bases not matched to a gene: 8. This CDR3 spans 14 amino acids. Looked up from germline, CDR1 is MNHEY and CDR2 is SMNVEV (reference sequence). The CDR3: CASSPGGLYTEAFF. The CDR3 coding sequence is TGTGCCAGCAGTCCAGGGGGGTTGTATACTGAAGCTTTCTTT.

V gene TRBV19 combines with J gene TRBJ2-2; D may be TRBD1 (5 bases). Per the germline V gene, CDR1 is LNHDA and CDR2 is SQIVND (reference sequence). CDR3 length equals 17 residues. Trimming left V 5 bases short and J 1 base short, with 17 bases between. Here the CDR3 DNA reads TGTGCCAGTAGTCTACATGGGGCGCCAGTGAACACCGGGGAGCTGTTTTTT. Residues: CASSLHGAPVNTGELFF.

The chain couples TRBV28 to TRBJ1-4, with 8 bases matching TRBD1. Germline loops: CDR1 MDHEN, CDR2 SYDVKM. Trimming at V came to 7 bases and at J to 8 bases, leaving 12 bases not matched to a gene. This CDR3 comprises 15 residues. The CDR3 reads CASTGGQGAGEKLFF. For the CDR3, the DNA is TGTGCCAGCACCGGCGGGCAGGGGGCGGGAGAAAAACTGTTTTTT.

This clone occurred once. V gene TRBV5-4 combines with J gene TRBJ2-3, with 8 bases identical to TRBD2. CDR3 length equals 16 residues. Germline CDR1 SGHNT, CDR2 YYREEE (reference sequence). J lost 6 bases, V lost 1 base, and 10 bases had no gene match. The CDR3 spells CASSLRGGAGRDTQYF. In DNA form, the CDR3 reads TGTGCCAGCAGCTTGCGGGGGGGGGCGGGGAGGGATACGCAGTATTTT.

This sequence joins TRBV28 and TRBJ2-1, with a possible D match to TRBD2 (7 bases). In germline, CDR1 is MDHEN, CDR2 SYDVKM. There are 15 residues in the CDR3. V was cut by 5 bases and J by 2 bases, with 13 bases left in between. The DNA of the CDR3 is TGTGCCAGCAGTACTCGGGGGGCTACCTACAATGAGCAGTTCTTC. Amino acid sequence: CASSTRGATYNEQFF.

V and J are TRBV7-3 and TRBJ2-2; 10 nucleotides match TRBD1. V was clipped by 4 bases and J by 7 bases; unmatched bases: 15. CDR1 is SGHTA, CDR2 FQGTGA, per germline. The CDR3 runs to 18 residues. For the CDR3, the DNA is TGTGCCAGCAGCTCCAAAGGGCCGGGACAGGGGACAATCGGGGAGCTGTTTTTT. Its protein product is CASSSKGPGQGTIGELFF.

The V gene is TRBV5-1, the J gene TRBJ1-1; maybe TRBD1 (5 bases). Trimming stripped 7 bases from V and 1 base from J, with 14 bases between. Germline lookup yields CDR1 SGHRS and CDR2 YFSETQ. CDR3 size: 14 residues. CDR3 loop: CASGLGQQNTEAFF. DNA of the CDR3: TGCGCCAGCGGCCTCGGACAACAGAACACTGAAGCTTTCTTT.

This clone was detected only a few times. This rearrangement joins TRBV5-1 to TRBJ1-2; possibly TRBD1 for D (5 bases). V shed 3 bases and J shed 8 bases, with 17 bases lying between them. The length of the CDR3 is 14 residues. In germline, CDR1 is SGHRS, CDR2 YFSETQ. The CDR3 DNA reads as TGCGCCAGCAGCTCTGGTGACAGAGCTATGGGCTACACCTTC. Its translation is CASSSGDRAMGYTF.

V is TRBV7-3 and J is TRBJ2-3; 8 bases map to TRBD2. This CDR3 contains 16 residues. CDR1 is SGHTA, CDR2 FQGTGA, per germline. The V gene end was trimmed by 5 bases and the J gene end by 5 bases; junction bases not matched to a gene: 12. The CDR3 DNA reads TGTGCCAGCAGCCCCGATCGCGCGGGGGGACGAGATACGCAGTATTTT. It translates to CASSPDRAGGRDTQYF.

The rearrangement links TRBV7-2 to TRBJ2-1; TRBD1 is a possible D gene (5 bases). This CDR3 is 12 amino acids long. Trimming shortened V by 3 bases and J by 8 bases, and 8 bases separated the two germline ends. CDR1 and CDR2 from the germline V gene are SGHTA and FQGNSA. CDR3 sequence: CASSFLRDEQFF. The CDR3 region has the DNA TGTGCCAGCAGCTTTCTCAGGGATGAGCAGTTCTTC.

On this clone itself: The germline gene is not matched at one end of the junction; a read error may be the cause. The chain is built from TRBV5-8 and TRBJ1-5, with 7 bases that match TRBD1. Germline V gene data show CDR1 as SGHTS and CDR2 as YDEGEE. The CDR3 is made up of 16 amino acids. DNA of the CDR3: TGCGCCAGCAGCCAAACCTCCCCGGGACAGCCGGAGCCCCAGCATTTT. Protein product: CASSQTSPGQPEPQHF.

The chain employs TRBV2 and TRBJ2-5, with a possible D match to TRBD1 (5 bases). Trimming took 3 bases from V and 3 from J, leaving 8 bases between them. The CDR3 loop spans 13 amino acids. Germline V gene sequence: CDR1 SNHLY, CDR2 FYNNEI. The CDR3 spells CASSELGEETQYF. The CDR3 DNA is TGTGCCAGCAGTGAGTTAGGGGAAGAGACCCAGTACTTC.